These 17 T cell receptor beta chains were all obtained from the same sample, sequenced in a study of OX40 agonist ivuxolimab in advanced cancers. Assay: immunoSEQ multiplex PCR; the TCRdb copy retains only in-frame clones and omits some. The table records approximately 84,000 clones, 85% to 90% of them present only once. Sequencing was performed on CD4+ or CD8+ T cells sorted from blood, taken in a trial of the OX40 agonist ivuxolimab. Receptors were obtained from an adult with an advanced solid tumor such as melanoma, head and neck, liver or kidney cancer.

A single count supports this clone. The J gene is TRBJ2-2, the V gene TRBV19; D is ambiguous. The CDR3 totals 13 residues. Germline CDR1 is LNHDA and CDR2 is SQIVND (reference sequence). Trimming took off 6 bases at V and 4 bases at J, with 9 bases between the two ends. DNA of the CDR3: TGTGCCAGTAGGGTTGCCGGCACCGGGGAGCTGTTTTTT. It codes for CASRVAGTGELFF.

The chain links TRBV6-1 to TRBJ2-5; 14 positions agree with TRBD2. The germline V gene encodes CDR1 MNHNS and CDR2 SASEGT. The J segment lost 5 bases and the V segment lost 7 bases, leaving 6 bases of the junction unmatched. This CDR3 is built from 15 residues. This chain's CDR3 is CASTPTSGGAETQYF. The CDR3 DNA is TGTGCCAGCACTCCGACTAGCGGGGGGGCGGAGACCCAGTACTTC.

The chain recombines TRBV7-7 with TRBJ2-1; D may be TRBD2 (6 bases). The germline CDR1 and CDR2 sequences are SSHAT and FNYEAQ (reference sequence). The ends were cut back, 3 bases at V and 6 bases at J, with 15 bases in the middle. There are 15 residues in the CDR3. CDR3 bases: TGTGCCAGCAGCTTGGGGTCGGGAGCCGCCAATGAGCAGTTCTTC. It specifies CASSLGSGAANEQFF.

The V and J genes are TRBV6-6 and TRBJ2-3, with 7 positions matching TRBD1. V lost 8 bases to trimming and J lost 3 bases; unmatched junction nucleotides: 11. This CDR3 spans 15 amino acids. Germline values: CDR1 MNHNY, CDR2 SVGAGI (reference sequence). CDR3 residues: CASRTGFVGTDTQYF. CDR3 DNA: TGTGCCAGCCGGACAGGATTTGTAGGGACAGATACGCAGTATTTT.

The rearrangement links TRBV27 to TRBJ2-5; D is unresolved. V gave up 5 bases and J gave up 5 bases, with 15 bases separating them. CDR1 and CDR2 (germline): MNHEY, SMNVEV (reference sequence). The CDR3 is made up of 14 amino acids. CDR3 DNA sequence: TGTGCCAGCAGTCCCCGACGCCCTGCGGAGACCCAGTACTTC. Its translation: CASSPRRPAETQYF.

The CDR3 spells CASSSPGLAGEQFF. The CDR3 DNA reads as TGTGCCAGCAGCTCCCCGGGACTAGCGGGTGAGCAGTTCTTC. The gene calls are TRBV11-2 and TRBJ2-1; TRBD2 agrees at 12 bases. The J segment lost 9 bases and the V segment lost 4 bases, leaving 4 bases of the junction unmatched. CDR1 and CDR2 from the germline V gene are SGHAT and FQNNGV. There are 14 residues in the CDR3.

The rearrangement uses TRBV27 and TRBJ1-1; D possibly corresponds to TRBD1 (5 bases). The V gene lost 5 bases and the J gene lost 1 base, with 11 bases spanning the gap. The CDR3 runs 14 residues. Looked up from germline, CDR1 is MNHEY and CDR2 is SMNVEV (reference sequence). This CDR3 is CASSIRAGNTEAFF. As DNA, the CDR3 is TGTGCCAGCAGTATCAGGGCCGGGAACACTGAAGCTTTCTTT.

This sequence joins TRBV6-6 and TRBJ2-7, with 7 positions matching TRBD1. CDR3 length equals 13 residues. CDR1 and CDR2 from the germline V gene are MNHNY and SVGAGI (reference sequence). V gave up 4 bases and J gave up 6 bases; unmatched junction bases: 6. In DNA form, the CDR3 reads TGTGCCAGCAGTTCGACAGGGTTTGGCGAGCAGTACTTC. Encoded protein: CASSSTGFGEQYF.

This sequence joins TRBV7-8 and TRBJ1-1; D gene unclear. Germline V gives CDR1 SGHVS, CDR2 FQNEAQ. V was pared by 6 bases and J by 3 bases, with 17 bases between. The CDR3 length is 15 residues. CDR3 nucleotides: TGTGCCAGCAGTATGAGCCTTTTTAGGGACACTGAAGCTTTCTTT. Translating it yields CASSMSLFRDTEAFF.

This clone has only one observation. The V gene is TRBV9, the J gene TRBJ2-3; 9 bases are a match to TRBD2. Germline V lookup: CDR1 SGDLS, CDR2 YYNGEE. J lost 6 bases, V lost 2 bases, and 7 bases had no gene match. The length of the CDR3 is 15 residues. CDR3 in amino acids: CASSVSGGRADTQYF. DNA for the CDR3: TGTGCCAGCAGCGTTAGCGGGGGCCGCGCCGATACGCAGTATTTT. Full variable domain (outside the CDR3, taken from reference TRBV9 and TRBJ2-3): DSGVTQTPKHLITATGQRVTLRCSPRSGDLSVYWYQQSLDQGLQFLIQYYNGEERAKGNILERFSAQQFPDLHSELNLSSLELGDSALYFCASSVSGGRADTQYFGPGTRLTVL.

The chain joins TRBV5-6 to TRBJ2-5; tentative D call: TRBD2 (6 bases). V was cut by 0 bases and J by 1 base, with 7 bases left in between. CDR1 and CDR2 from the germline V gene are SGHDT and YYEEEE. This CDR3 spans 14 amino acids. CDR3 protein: CASSLGSGQETQYF. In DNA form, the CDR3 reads TGTGCCAGCAGCTTGGGTAGCGGCCAAGAGACCCAGTACTTC.

CDR3 nucleotide sequence: TGCGCCAGCAGTGCCGCGGGACTAGCGGGGGGTAGTAAGTACAATGAGCAGTTCTTC. Encoded protein: CASSAAGLAGGSKYNEQFF. This rearrangement joins TRBV10-2 to TRBJ2-1, with 15 positions matching TRBD2. Germline V lookup: CDR1 WSHSY, CDR2 SAAADI. V lost 4 bases and J lost 4; bases outside the gene matches: 11. The CDR3 is 19 residues long.

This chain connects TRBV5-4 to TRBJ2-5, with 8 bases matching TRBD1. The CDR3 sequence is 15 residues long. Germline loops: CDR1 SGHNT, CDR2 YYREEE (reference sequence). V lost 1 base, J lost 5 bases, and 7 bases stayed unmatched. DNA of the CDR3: TGTGCCAGCAGCTTGTGGGCAGGGGGCTTGGAGACCCAGTACTTC. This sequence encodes CASSLWAGGLETQYF.

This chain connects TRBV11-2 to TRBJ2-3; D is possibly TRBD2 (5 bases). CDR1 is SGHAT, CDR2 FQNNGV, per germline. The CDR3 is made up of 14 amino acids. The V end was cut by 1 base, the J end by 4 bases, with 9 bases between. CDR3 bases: TGTGCCAGCAGCTTAGCTAGCTCCGCAGATACGCAGTATTTT. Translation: CASSLASSADTQYF.

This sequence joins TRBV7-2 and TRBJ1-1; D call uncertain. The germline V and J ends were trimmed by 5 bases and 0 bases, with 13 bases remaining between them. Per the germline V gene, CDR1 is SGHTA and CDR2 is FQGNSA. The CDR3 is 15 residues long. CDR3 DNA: TGTGCCAGCAGCCCCCCCGCCCCGCTGAACACTGAAGCTTTCTTT. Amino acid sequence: CASSPPAPLNTEAFF.

The CDR3 spells CASSSVPTGEGNEQFF. The CDR3 DNA is TGTGCCAGCAGCTCGGTTCCTACAGGGGAAGGCAATGAGCAGTTCTTC. The chain combines TRBV5-4 with TRBJ2-1, with 7 bases matching TRBD1. This CDR3 is 16 amino acids long. The V gene end was trimmed by 3 bases and the J gene end by 6 bases; junction bases not matched to a gene: 12. In germline, CDR1 is SGHNT, CDR2 YYREEE (reference sequence).

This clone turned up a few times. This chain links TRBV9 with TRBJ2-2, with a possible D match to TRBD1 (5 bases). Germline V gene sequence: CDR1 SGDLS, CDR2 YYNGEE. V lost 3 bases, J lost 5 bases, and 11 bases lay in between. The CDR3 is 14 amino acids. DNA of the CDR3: TGTGCCAGCAGCGAGCAGGGTTATACCGGGGAGCTGTTTTTT. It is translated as CASSEQGYTGELFF.